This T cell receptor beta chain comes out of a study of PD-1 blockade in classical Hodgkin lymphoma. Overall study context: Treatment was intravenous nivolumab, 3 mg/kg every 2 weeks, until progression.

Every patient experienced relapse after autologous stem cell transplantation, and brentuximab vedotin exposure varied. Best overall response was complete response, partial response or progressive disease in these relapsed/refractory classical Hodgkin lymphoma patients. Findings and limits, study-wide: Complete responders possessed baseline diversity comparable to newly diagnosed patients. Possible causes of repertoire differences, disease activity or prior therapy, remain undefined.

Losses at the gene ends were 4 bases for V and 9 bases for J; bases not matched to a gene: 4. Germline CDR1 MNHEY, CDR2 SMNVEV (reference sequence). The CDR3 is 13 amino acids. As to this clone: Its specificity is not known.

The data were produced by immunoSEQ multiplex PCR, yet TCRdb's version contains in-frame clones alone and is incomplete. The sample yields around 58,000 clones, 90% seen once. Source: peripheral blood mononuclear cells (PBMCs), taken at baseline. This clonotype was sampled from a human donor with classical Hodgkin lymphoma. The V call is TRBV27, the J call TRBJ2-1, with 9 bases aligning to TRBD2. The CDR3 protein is CASSSAGGFEQFF. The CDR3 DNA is TGTGCCAGCAGTTCCGCGGGAGGGTTTGAGCAGTTCTTC.